The T cell receptor (beta chain) under discussion was sequenced for a study of OX40 agonist ivuxolimab in advanced cancers. Study background: Eligibility rules accepted prior anti-PD-1, anti-PD-L1 or anti-CTLA-4 therapy, and approximately 40% had some.

CDR1 and CDR2 from the germline V gene are SGDLS and YYNGEE. This CDR3 comprises 14 residues. V dropped 3 bases and J dropped 7 bases, with 13 bases sitting between them. The assay was immunoSEQ multiplex PCR, and TCRdb's table has in-frame clones only and misses some. The sample has about 46,000 clones; 91% are singletons. The clonotype originates from an adult with an advanced solid tumor such as melanoma, head and neck, liver or kidney cancer. The chain has TRBV9 and TRBJ2-2; possibly TRBD1 for D (6 bases). Source: CD4+ or CD8+ T cells sorted from blood, taken in a trial of the OX40 agonist ivuxolimab. This chain's CDR3 is CASSEQGFGGELFF. The CDR3 coding sequence is TGTGCCAGCAGCGAACAGGGATTCGGCGGGGAGCTGTTTTTT.